Each of the 12 T cell receptor beta chains below was sequenced from the same sample in a study of T cell responses to AZD1222 COVID-19 vaccine. Some clones are missing from TCRdb's copy, which holds only in-frame ones; the method was immunoSEQ multiplex PCR. This table has approximately 110,000 clones, 88% appearing once. The material was peripheral blood, obtained on day 0 of AZD1222 vaccination. The origin of the receptors is an adult in good health.

This rearrangement joins TRBV18 to TRBJ1-3; tentatively, D is TRBD1 (5 bases). Germline loops: CDR1 KGHSH, CDR2 LQKENI. CDR3 length equals 15 residues. Trimming took 3 bases from V and 0 from J, leaving 9 bases between them. The CDR3 DNA reads as TGTGCCAGCTCACCTAGGACAAACTCTGGAAACACCATATATTTT. Residues: CASSPRTNSGNTIYF.

The rearrangement links TRBV7-3 to TRBJ2-1; 10 positions match TRBD2. This CDR3 has 15 amino acids. V shed 4 bases, J shed 3 bases, and the junction held 3 bases outside the gene matches. Germline assignment: CDR1 SGHTA and CDR2 FQGTGA. The CDR3 spells CASSSTSGNYNEQFF. The CDR3 DNA is TGTGCCAGCAGCTCCACTAGCGGGAACTACAATGAGCAGTTCTTC. The variable domain in full, completed from reference TRBV7-3 and TRBJ2-1, reads GAGVSQTPSNKVTEKGKYVELRCDPISGHTALYWYRQSLGQGPEFLIYFQGTGAADDSGLPNDRFFAVRPEGSVSTLKIQRTERGDSAVYLCASSSTSGNYNEQFFGPGTRLTVL.

The chain has TRBV2 and TRBJ1-4; D is undetermined. From germline, CDR1 is SNHLY and CDR2 FYNNEI. Between the trimmed V and J ends, which lost 7 bases and 7 bases, there was a span of 13 bases. The CDR3 sequence is 13 residues long. CDR3 loop: CASIGFSVEKLFF. The CDR3 DNA sequence: TGTGCCAGCATTGGGTTTTCAGTTGAAAAACTGTTTTTT.

The CDR3 DNA is TGTGCCAGCAGGAAAACAGGGGGCCTCTACAATGAGCAGTTCTTC. It specifies CASRKTGGLYNEQFF. The chain joins TRBV14 to TRBJ2-1; 9 bases are a match to TRBD1. Germline trimming cut 6 bases from V and 3 bases from J; bases unmatched to any gene: 6. Per germline, CDR1 SGHDN and CDR2 FVKESK. There are 15 residues in the CDR3.

J is TRBJ2-7 and V is TRBV7-8, with 10 bases lining up with TRBD2. The germline gives CDR1 SGHVS, CDR2 FQNEAQ. V gave up 6 bases and J gave up 1 base; unmatched junction bases: 3. The CDR3 covers 14 residues. CDR3 nucleotides: TGTGCCAGCAGTTCTAGCGGGAGTTCCTACGAGCAGTACTTC. Residues: CASSSSGSSYEQYF. Based on the CDR3 plus reference TRBV7-8 and TRBJ2-7, the full variable domain is GAGVSQSPRYKVAKRGQDVALRCDPISGHVSLFWYQQALGQGPEFLTYFQNEAQLDKSGLPSDRFFAERPEGSVSTLKIQRTQQEDSAVYLCASSSSGSSYEQYFGPGTRLTVT.

The chain joins TRBV5-6 to TRBJ2-1; D may be TRBD2 (5 bases). Germline CDR1 and CDR2: SGHDT and YYEEEE. The CDR3 runs 15 residues. V lost 1 base, J lost 0 bases, and 8 bases lay in between. The CDR3 bases are TGTGCCAGCAGCTTGCCGACTAACTCCTACAATGAGCAGTTCTTC. Its protein is CASSLPTNSYNEQFF.

The rearrangement joins TRBV5-1 to TRBJ2-2; perhaps TRBD1 as D (6 bases). Trimming took off 4 bases at V and 0 bases at J, with 10 bases between the two ends. The CDR3 is 15 residues long. The germline gives CDR1 SGHRS, CDR2 YFSETQ. Here the CDR3 reads CASSPGQPNTGELFF. The CDR3 nucleotides are TGCGCCAGCAGCCCCGGACAGCCGAACACCGGGGAGCTGTTTTTT.

This clone is a singleton in its sample. V usage is TRBV27 and J usage is TRBJ2-7, with 7 bases that match TRBD1. The CDR3 is made up of 13 amino acids. Per the germline V gene, CDR1 is MNHEY and CDR2 is SMNVEV (reference sequence). Losses at the gene ends were 6 bases for V and 1 base for J; bases not matched to a gene: 3. Here the CDR3 reads CASRKQGSYEQYF. CDR3 nucleotides: TGTGCCAGCAGGAAACAGGGGTCCTACGAGCAGTACTTC.

The J gene is TRBJ2-1, the V gene TRBV2, with a weak D call TRBD2 (7 bases). The CDR3 is made up of 14 amino acids. Looked up from germline, CDR1 is SNHLY and CDR2 is FYNNEI. Trimming pared 8 bases from V and 4 bases from J, leaving 15 bases between. DNA for the CDR3: TGTGCCAGCGACTCGGGGGGCCTATACAATGAGCAGTTCTTC. Translating gives CASDSGGLYNEQFF.

The CDR3 DNA reads as TGTGCCAGCAGTGACGCGGGAGGGCCGGGTGAGCAGTTCTTC. It is translated as CASSDAGGPGEQFF. The chain joins TRBV6-4 to TRBJ2-1; 9 bases are a match to TRBD2. CDR3 length equals 14 residues. V shed 2 bases and J 9 bases; nucleotides not matched to a gene: 5. Germline CDR1 MRHNA, CDR2 SNTAGT.

The V gene is TRBV7-2, the J gene TRBJ2-7; the D is unclear. This CDR3 is built from 12 residues. The germline V gene encodes CDR1 SGHTA and CDR2 FQGNSA. V lost 1 base and J lost 4, with 5 bases in between. The CDR3 spells CASSLVRYEQYF. The CDR3 DNA reads as TGTGCCAGCAGCTTAGTCAGATACGAGCAGTACTTC. The full variable domain, in which reference TRBV7-2 and TRBJ2-7 provide the parts outside the CDR3, is GAGVSQSPSNKVTEKGKDVELRCDPISGHTALYWYRQSLGQGLEFLIYFQGNSAPDKSGLPSDRFSAERTGGSVSTLTIQRTQQEDSAVYLCASSLVRYEQYFGPGTRLTVT.

The chain recombines TRBV4-2 with TRBJ2-2; TRBD2 matches at 8 bases. With V trimmed by 1 base and J by 5 bases, 6 bases remained unmatched. CDR3 size: 16 residues. CDR1 is LGHNA, CDR2 YNFKEQ, per germline. CDR3 in DNA: TGTGCCAGCAGCCAAGCTCCGGGAGGGGGGACCGGGGAGCTGTTTTTT. It translates to CASSQAPGGGTGELFF.